The rows below give T cell receptor beta chains drawn from one sample of a study of Graves' ophthalmopathy and Graves' hyperthyroidism. In TCRdb, the multiplex PCR reads were re-called with MiXCR into one record per CDR3 protein. The repertoire has fewer than 70,000 distinct CDR3 sequences, approximately 47% of them found once; the top ten carry over 4%. The sequencing input was peripheral blood. Receptors originate from an adult woman with Graves' ophthalmopathy. Each CDR3 is given with its conserved first and last residue.

v_call cdr3_aa
TRBV11-2 CASSRERTGELFF
TRBV29-1 CSVSSGYYEQYF
TRBV7-9 CASSLGSQETQYF
TRBV19 CASSPRTGGRNEQFF
TRBV5-6 CASSPGTGFDTQYF
TRBV9 CASSVGAGWNSPLHF
TRBV20-1 CSASPGRNVYGYTF
TRBV11-2 CASSSLTGAKDEQYF
TRBV20-1 CSAILAGPEQYF
TRBV11-2 CASSPLGGGGTQYF
TRBV6-1 CASSPLVPGTYSNQPQHF
TRBV6-1 CASRSQHGGGETQYF
TRBV3-1 CASSRTPNTGELFF
TRBV7-2 CASSLEGAINQPQHF
TRBV2 CASKGTGSYEQYF
TRBV5-6 CASSWGDGSYEQYF
TRBV18 CASSPNSGANVLTF
TRBV2 CASRPGLNSYEQYF
TRBV2 CASRIRAATTVYNVLTF
TRBV20-1 CSASRQGARGYTF
TRBV6-2/TRBV6-3 CASSYTGGANQPQHF
TRBV28 CASSYSYEQYF
TRBV5-1 CASSLNGDTGGNEQFF
TRBV20-1 CSAPGLAGEDEQYF
TRBV9 CASSVALAGATGELFF
TRBV11-2 CASSLNRGPDEQYF